This TCR beta chain was obtained from a study of T cell repertoires in cytomegalovirus infection. Study background: HLA-B-restricted CMV epitopes that are well studied were used alongside recently identified HLA-C-restricted ones. Indications came from public TCR beta signatures; they pointed to CMV infection and to a matching HLA type.

Germline V gene sequence: CDR1 MNHGY, CDR2 SAAAGT. Trimming removed 6 bases at V and 3 bases at J, with 20 bases between. The CDR3 loop spans 16 amino acids. TCRdb re-called the reads through MiXCR, storing one row per CDR3 protein. The sample consists of hundreds of thousands of distinct CDR3 sequences, 30% to 40% of them appearing once. In the case of this clonotype: Its antigen is still unknown.

Study results and limitations: Of the TCR beta families, the public ones yielded a cumulative frequency that identified carriers of CMV plus the relevant HLA. CMV-specific TCR beta clonotypes restricted by HLA-C dominated the ex vivo response.

The sequencing used cultured PBMCs, collected from culture after CMV antigen stimulation. The TCR was taken from a human donor in good health (CMV status not recorded). Some clones in this sample may be carry-over from other donors' samples. The chain carries TRBV6-8 and TRBJ1-2; D is perhaps TRBD1 (6 bases). DNA of the CDR3: TGTGCCAGCAGAAATACTATGGGGGCGCGGGACTATGGCTACACCTTC. It encodes CASRNTMGARDYGYTF.